A single T cell receptor beta chain is shown here with its context. This clonotype has a count of ten or more. Its recognized antigen is unknown. No qualities accompany the bases; no much larger clone lies one base away. What the time point label conveys for this sample: newly diagnosed GD, antithyroid drugs for less than 3 months. For both TCR sequencing and RNA sequencing, RNA was extracted from PBMCs in TRIzol. The diagnosis of Graves' disease was made according to American Thyroid Association guidelines. Patients for the study were recruited at an endocrinology department in Xi'an, China. Each patient gave 7.5 to 10 milliliters of peripheral blood, collected in an EDTA anticoagulant tube. Ficoll Paque Plus density gradient separation was used to isolate PBMCs, and no further T cell sorting was performed. RNA quality was checked with an Agilent 2100 Bioanalyzer and agarose gel, and concentration with a NanoDrop 2000.

The sample is drawn from a study of regulatory T cells in long-lasting Graves disease listed by TCRdb under 2021. Concerning the study at large: Antithyroid drugs had been taken for less than 3 months by newly diagnosed Graves' disease patients. A total of about 35 samples underwent TCR sequencing: about 13 from persistent and roughly 20 from newly diagnosed Graves' disease patients. The study took place in China and was registered as a clinical trial. This study used TCR sequencing and RNA sequencing of peripheral blood to compare persistent Graves' disease patients against newly diagnosed Graves' disease patients. Results the study describes overall, beyond this receptor: Persistent Graves' disease patients showed lower TCR Shannon entropy and fewer highly expanded clones than newly diagnosed patients, suggesting clonal expansion. The study examined only peripheral blood because the primary lesion, thyroid tissue, could not be accessed. Only the TCR beta chain was sequenced and analyzed. Persistent disease showed preferential use of TRBV28, TRBJ1-2 and TRBJ2-5, whereas newly diagnosed disease favored TRBV20-1 and TRBJ2-1. The authors noted that the small sample size was a limitation that may lower accuracy. Patients with persistent disease shared more public clonotypes (about 3,000) than newly diagnosed patients did (around 980).

The germline V gene encodes CDR1 SNHLY and CDR2 FYNNEI. V and J lose 8 bases and 2 bases, and a span of 17 bases separates them. Reading from cysteine to phenylalanine, the CDR3 counts 15 amino acids. Only the CDR3 DNA stays, 45 bases, in frame from base 1. Library preparation used multiplex PCR. Sequencing instrument: Illumina HiSeq 4000. CDR3 regions were amplified by Arm-PCR with iRepertoire HTBI primers to construct TCR beta libraries. Before sequencing, the PCR products went through gel purification. The paper's data handling went like this. Gene usage analysis of CDR3 amino acid clonotypes used the approximately 62 TRBV and 12 to 15 TRBJ segments found across samples. Filtered high-quality paired reads were merged into contigs using COPE and FqMerger. BLAST was used to align contigs to the IMGT TRBV, TRBD and TRBJ reference genes, and CDR3 was defined following IMGT. Clonotypes above 0.1% frequency were classified as highly expanded clones. Shannon entropy served as the measure of repertoire diversity, while the Gini coefficient captured V-J evenness. A clonotype found in more than one individual was treated as public. The public sequencing data were trimmed at Q25 with fastp and processed into clonotypes with MiXCR by TCRdb, which kept only in-frame beta chains. Each CDR3 protein gets just one entry, which takes the most common genes and DNA from the rows behind it. V and J calls and clone size were set by TCRdb, not the authors. This sample lists about 540,000 distinct CDR3 sequences; 13% were detected once. The top ten hold about 9.1% of the sample.

The same sample was also used in a study of T cells in Graves' hyperthyroidism and ophthalmopathy. That second publication adds: Stable Graves' hyperthyroidism was defined as the absence of progression to ophthalmopathy over 18 months of follow-up. Hyperthyroidism patients were newly diagnosed, had a disease duration of under 2 months, and were aged 18 to 65 years. Patients with uncontrolled infections, other autoimmune diseases, pregnancy or lactation were excluded. Diagnoses relied on clinical symptoms, serum thyroxine and TRAb, thyroid ultrasound and orbital computed tomography. A first-round RT-PCR of the TCR CDR3 used the HTBI primer set with the Qiagen OneStep RT-PCR kit. Most expanded thyroid clonotypes (frequency above 0.001) were also detected in blood, suggesting blood repertoires may reflect thyroid immune responses. In cross-validation, a model built on a 13 V-J signature told ophthalmopathy apart from stable hyperthyroidism with 85% to 90% sensitivity and about 81% specificity, and in testing the same model reached 80%/75%. During validation, the model predicted progression to ophthalmopathy a median of roughly six months ahead of onset, with around 71% sensitivity and 72% to 85% specificity. To identify TCR V-J signatures that set the groups apart, the researchers used a discovery cohort of 100 or so patients, made up of some 41 with Graves' ophthalmopathy and about 55 with stable Graves' hyperthyroidism. Prospective prediction of ophthalmopathy was tested in an independent validation cohort consisting of 18 hyperthyroidism patients and around 16 patients who later progressed to ophthalmopathy. For training and testing, the roughly 93 patients in the discovery cohort were randomly divided in a 7:3 ratio. In addition, the study compared T-cell repertoires in thyroid tissue and in blood from five to seven Graves' hyperthyroidism patients. After blood sampling, hyperthyroidism patients were treated with methimazole at a starting dose of 30 mg daily, and ophthalmopathy patients were treated with high-dose intravenous methylprednisolone. The libraries were constructed in a second round of multiplex PCR and then size-selected and purified. Sequencing of the libraries was done on an Illumina HiSeq2000 using paired-end 100 bp reads. SOAPnuke was used to process the raw data, with reads discarded if the reads contained adapters or uncalled bases, had a mean Phred below 15, or lacked an exact constant-primer or identifier match. COPE v1.2.5 was used to merge the high-quality paired reads, and each unique nucleotide sequence was defined as a clonotype. MiTCR v1.1 was used to align clonotypes to the IMGT TRBV, TRBD and TRBJ reference segments. Only V-J combinations with frequency above 0.0001, covering roughly 99% of repertoires, were analysed. The TCS score was defined as F50 (clonal expansion) divided by E x V (chaos), with BLOSUM62-based TCRdist calculated between CDR3 peptides within each V-J. Welch's t-statistics and random forest reduced 514 V-J features to 10 to 15, which were used in a naive Bayes classifier (R e1071). Sample size was not statistically predetermined, and investigators were not blinded to group allocation. TCR Vbeta CDR3 sequencing of around 130 peripheral blood samples (43 ophthalmopathy, about 75 hyperthyroidism and some 17 progressor patients) is reported in the paper.

This TCR derives from a man aged 25-45 years with Graves disease. Donor details come from another sample of the same person, matched by shared clones. The sequences come from peripheral blood mononuclear cells (PBMCs), collected at new diagnosis, from a patient treated with antithyroid drugs. The sequence is built from TRBV2 and TRBJ2-3; the D gene is possibly TRBD1 or TRBD2, each agreeing over 5 bases. The CDR3 corresponds to CASGFQGVNTDTQYF. DNA sequence: TGTGCCAGCGGATTCCAGGGAGTGAACACAGATACGCAGTATTTT.